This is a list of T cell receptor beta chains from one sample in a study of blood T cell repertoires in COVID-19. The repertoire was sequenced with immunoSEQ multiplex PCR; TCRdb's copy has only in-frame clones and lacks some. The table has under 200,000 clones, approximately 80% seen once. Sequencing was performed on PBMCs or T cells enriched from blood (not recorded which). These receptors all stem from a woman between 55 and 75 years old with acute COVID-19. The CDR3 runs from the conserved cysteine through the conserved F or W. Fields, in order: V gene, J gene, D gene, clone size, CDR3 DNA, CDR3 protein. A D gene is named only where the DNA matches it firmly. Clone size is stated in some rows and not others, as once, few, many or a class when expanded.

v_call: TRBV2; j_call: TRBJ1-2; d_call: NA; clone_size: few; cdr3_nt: TGTGCCAGCAGTCTGGGGGGGATCTATGGCTACACCTTC; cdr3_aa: CASSLGGIYGYTF
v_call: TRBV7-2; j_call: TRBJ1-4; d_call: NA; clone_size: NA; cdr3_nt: TGTGCCAGCAGCTACGGGGAGACAGAAAAACTGTTTTTT; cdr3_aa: CASSYGETEKLFF
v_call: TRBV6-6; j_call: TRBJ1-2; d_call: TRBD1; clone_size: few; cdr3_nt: TGTGCCAGCAGCGAACGGTCCCGACAGGGGTATGGCTACACCTTC; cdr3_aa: CASSERSRQGYGYTF
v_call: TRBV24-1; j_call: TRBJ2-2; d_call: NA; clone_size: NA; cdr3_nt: TGTGCCACCCGCACAGTTTTCGGGGAGCTGTTTTTT; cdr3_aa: CATRTVFGELFF
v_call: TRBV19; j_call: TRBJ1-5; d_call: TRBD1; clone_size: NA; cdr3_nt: TGTGCCAGTAGTATAGATGAGGGGGCATCGTCCAATCAGCCCCAGCATTTT; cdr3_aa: CASSIDEGASSNQPQHF
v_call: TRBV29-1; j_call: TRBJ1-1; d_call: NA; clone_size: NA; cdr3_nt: TGCAGCGTTGAAGTCTCTCAGGGGCATAGTTTCTTT; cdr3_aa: CSVEVSQGHSFF
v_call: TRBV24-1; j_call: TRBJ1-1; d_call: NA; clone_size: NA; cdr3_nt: TGTGCCACCCCTCGATGGGGGCCACTGAACACTGAAGCTTTCTTT; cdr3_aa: CATPRWGPLNTEAFF
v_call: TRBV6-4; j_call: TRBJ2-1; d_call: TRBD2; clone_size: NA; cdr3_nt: TGTGCCAGCAGTGGACTAGCGGGGGGGCGAAATGAGCAGTTCTTC; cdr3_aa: CASSGLAGGRNEQFF
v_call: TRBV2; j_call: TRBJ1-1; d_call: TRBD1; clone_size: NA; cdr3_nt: TGTGCCAGCAGCCCCGGGACAGGCGGAACTGAAGCTTTCTTT; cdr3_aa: CASSPGTGGTEAFF
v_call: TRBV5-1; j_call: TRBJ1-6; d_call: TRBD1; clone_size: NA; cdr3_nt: TGCGCCAGCAGCTTTGACAGGGGGCGAGGTTCACCCCTCCACTTT; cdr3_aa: CASSFDRGRGSPLHF
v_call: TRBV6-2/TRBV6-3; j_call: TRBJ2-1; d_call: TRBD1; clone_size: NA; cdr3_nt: TGTGCCAGCAGTTACTCAGCAGGGGGCAATGAGCAGTTCTTC; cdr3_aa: CASSYSAGGNEQFF
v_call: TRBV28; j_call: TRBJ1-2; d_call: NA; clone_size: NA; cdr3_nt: TGTGCCAGCACATGGGGAGGAGGGCAGAACTATGGCTACACCTTC; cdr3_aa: CASTWGGGQNYGYTF
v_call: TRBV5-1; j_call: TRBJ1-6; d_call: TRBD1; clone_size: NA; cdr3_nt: TGCGCCAGCAGCCAGACAGGGTTTGGGTCACCCCTCCACTTT; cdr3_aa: CASSQTGFGSPLHF
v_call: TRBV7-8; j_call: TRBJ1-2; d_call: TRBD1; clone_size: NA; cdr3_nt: TGTGCCAGCAGCTTAGACAGGGGGCAAGGCTACACCTTC; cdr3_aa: CASSLDRGQGYTF
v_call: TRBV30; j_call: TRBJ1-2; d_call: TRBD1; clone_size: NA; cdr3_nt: TGTGCCTGGAGTGTTGGAACAGGGGGCCTAACTAACTATGGCTACACCTTC; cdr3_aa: CAWSVGTGGLTNYGYTF
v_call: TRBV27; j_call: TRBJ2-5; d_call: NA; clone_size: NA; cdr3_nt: TGTGCCAGCAGACCCAAACCGGACAGCCGACAAGAGACCCAGTACTTC; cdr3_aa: CASRPKPDSRQETQYF
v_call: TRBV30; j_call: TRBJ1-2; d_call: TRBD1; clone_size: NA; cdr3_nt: TGTGCCTGTCCGACAGGGTCTAACTATGGCTACACCTTC; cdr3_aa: CACPTGSNYGYTF
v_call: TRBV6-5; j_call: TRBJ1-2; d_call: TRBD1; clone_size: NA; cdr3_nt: TGTGCCAGCAGTTACTCCCCCGAGACAGGGTCAGATGGCTACACCTTC; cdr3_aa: CASSYSPETGSDGYTF